This TCR beta chain was identified in a study of T cells after posttransplantation cyclophosphamide. Study findings and constraints: Donor-recipient repertoire similarity was low at 1-2 months, rising over year one. TRB clonality was highly associated with recipient CMV seropositivity and reactivation. Tissue-infiltrating T cells from skin or gut overlapped little with blood T cells.

For this clone: What it recognizes is unknown.

This CDR3 region has 15 residues. Germline lookup yields CDR1 SGHRS and CDR2 YFSETQ. V lost 4 bases to trimming and J lost 6 bases; unmatched junction nucleotides: 5. Sampled 1 year posttransplant, controls received myeloablative marrow transplants, methotrexate and a calcineurin inhibitor. Profiling relied on immunoSEQ multiplex PCR, and the TCRdb table lists in-frame clones only, not all of them. This table holds roughly 9,900 clones, 70% to 90% found once. Here the sequenced sample was PBMCs, taken after an allogeneic stem cell transplant with a calcineurin inhibitor and methotrexate. The TCR comes from a male patient aged 30 to 40 who received an allogeneic stem cell transplant from an unrelated donor, was CMV-positive, and had no GVHD. A subset of T cells may come from the graft donor. The chain is built from TRBV5-1 and TRBJ2-5; 14 nucleotides agree with TRBD2. Here the CDR3 DNA reads TGCGCCAGCAGCCACGGGACTAGCGGGAGTAAGACCCAGTACTTC. Its translation is CASSHGTSGSKTQYF. Complete variable domain (other parts from reference TRBV5-1 and TRBJ2-5): KAGVTQTPRYLIKTRGQQVTLSCSPISGHRSVSWYQQTPGQGLQFLFEYFSETQRNKGNFPGRFSGRQFSNSRSEMNVSTLELGDSALYLCASSHGTSGSKTQYFGPGTRLLVL.